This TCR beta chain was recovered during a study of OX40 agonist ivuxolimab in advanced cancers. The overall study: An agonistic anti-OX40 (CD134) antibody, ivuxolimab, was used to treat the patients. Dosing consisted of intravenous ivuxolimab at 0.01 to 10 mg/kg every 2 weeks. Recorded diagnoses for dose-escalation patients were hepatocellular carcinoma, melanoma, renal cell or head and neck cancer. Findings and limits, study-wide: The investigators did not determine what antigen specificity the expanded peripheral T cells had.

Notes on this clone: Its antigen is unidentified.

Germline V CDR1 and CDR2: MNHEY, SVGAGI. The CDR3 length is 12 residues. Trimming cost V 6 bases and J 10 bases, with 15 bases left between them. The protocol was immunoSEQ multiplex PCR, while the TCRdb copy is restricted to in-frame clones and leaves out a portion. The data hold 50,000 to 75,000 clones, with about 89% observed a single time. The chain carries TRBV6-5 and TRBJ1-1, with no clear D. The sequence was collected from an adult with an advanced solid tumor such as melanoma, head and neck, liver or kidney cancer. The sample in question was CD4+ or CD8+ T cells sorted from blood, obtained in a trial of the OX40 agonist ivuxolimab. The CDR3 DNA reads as TGTGCCAGCAGCAAACAGTTTTCTCGAGCTTTCTTT. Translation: CASSKQFSRAFF.